The TCR beta chain described here comes from a study of T cell repertoires in cytomegalovirus infection (dated by TCRdb to the late 2010s). Regarding the study in general: Peptide stimulations targeted recently identified HLA-C-restricted CMV epitopes, whose presentation resists viral immunomodulation, together with well-studied HLA-B-restricted epitopes. Donor HLA type was relevant to the analysis, as public TCR beta signatures indicated carriage of CMV infection together with the matching HLA type. The investigation overall reported the following: The ex vivo response was dominated by HLA-C-restricted CMV-specific TCR beta clonotypes, which also provided the single most frequent clonotype in two of eight donors. Carriers of CMV infection plus the relevant HLA type were discriminated by the cumulative frequency of public TCR beta family members in the study cohort and in an independent approximately 360-donor cohort.

Reads for this sample came from an Illumina HiSeq 1500. TCRdb reran the public reads through fastp at Q25 and MiXCR, keeping productive beta chains. Rows are combined by CDR3 protein, so each entry shows the most common genes and DNA. The sample table holds 450,000 to 650,000 distinct CDR3 sequences, of which over 35% were seen once. In total, the top ten clones hold around 48% of the sample. According to the study, the label for this sample's treatment or condition signals: in vitro stimulation with specific CMV peptide epitopes to enrich CMV-specific T cells. Counted from cysteine to phenylalanine, this CDR3 has 13 amino acids. Of the read, only the CDR3 DNA is kept; its 39 bases are in frame from base 1. V sheds 2 bases and J sheds 10 bases, leaving 12 bases between their ends. As for this clonotype: What antigen it recognizes has not been identified. No clone much larger than this one lies a single base away; base qualities are absent.

The chain is assembled from TRBV12-3 or TRBV12-4 and TRBJ2-1, with TRBD2 as a weak D call on 6 bases. The specimen comprised cultured PBMCs, sampled from culture after CMV antigen stimulation. The receptor was isolated from a human donor in good health (CMV status not recorded). Some clones in this sample may be carry-over from other donors' samples. At the DNA level, the sequence is TGTGCCAGCAGTTTAAGTCTAGCGATAGAGCAGTTCTTC. It specifies CASSLSLAIEQFF.